The present entry profiles one T cell receptor beta chain with its context. This entry belongs to a study of blood T cell repertoires in COVID-19. At the level of the study: The cDNA or gDNA used as material had been derived from T cells, B-cell-depleted T cells, or PBMCs.

Per the original data handling: Cell counts per sample came from amplifying reference gene primers. Data came from immunoSEQ multiplex PCR; TCRdb stores just in-frame clones and leaves some out. That table supplies the V and J calls and clone size; D and trimming were determined from the DNA. Of approximately 96,000 clones listed, about 95% are singletons. Germline lookup yields CDR1 MDHEN and CDR2 SYDVKM. V was pared by 7 bases and J by 2 bases, with 18 bases between. The CDR3 runs 15 residues. Sequencing input: peripheral blood. This receptor was taken from a human donor with active COVID-19. The donor label of this sample is uncertain. This chain connects TRBV28 to TRBJ2-7; D possibly corresponds to TRBD1 (7 bases). The CDR3 coding sequence is TGTGCCAGCAAGAAGGAGGGGGCTTCTACCTACGAGCAGTACTTC. Translating gives CASKKEGASTYEQYF.